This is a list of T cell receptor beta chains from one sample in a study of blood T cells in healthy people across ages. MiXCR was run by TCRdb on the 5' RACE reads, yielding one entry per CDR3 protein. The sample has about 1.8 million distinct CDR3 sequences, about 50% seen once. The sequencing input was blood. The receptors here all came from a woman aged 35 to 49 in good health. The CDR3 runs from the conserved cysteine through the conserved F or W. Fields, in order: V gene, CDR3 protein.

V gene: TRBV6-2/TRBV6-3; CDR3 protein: CASSFPEDHYEQFF
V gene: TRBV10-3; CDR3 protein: CAISESSDSYEQYF
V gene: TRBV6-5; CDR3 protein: CASSPRTSGFGYTF
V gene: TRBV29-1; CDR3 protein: CSVSTGDGYTF
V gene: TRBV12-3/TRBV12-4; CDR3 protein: CASSSPGQGDSPLHF
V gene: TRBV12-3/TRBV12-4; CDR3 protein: CASSPAYRDTQYF
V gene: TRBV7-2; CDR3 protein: CASGVGYEQYF
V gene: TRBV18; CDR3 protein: CASSPGTRHLFSYEQYF
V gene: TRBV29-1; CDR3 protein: CSGINLDEQYF
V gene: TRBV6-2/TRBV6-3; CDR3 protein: CASSYSGQGLEEQYF
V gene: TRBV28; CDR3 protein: CASRFKTSGGVGTQYF
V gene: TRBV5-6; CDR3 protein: CASSFHPGLPYNEQFF
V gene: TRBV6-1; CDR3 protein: CASSEASGGAVTQYF
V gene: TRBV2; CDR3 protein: CASSTGGQGARKTQYF
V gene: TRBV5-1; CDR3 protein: CASSREALDNEQFF
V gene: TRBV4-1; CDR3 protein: CASSPLRGSDIQYF
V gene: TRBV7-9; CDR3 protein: CASSPHRTSGGQETQYF
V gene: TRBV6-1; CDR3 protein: CASSVDSRGQETQYF
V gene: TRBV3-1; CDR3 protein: CASSQDFPQYF
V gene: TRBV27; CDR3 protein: CASSPHRQGLMNTEAFF
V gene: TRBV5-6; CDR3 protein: CASSDTGLAGGNEQFF
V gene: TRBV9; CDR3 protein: CASASGGVAYGYTF
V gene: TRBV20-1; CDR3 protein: CSATDRGTGNTIYF
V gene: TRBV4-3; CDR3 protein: CASSQDQGIYGYTF
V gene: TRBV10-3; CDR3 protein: CAIGGTDLNSGANVLTF
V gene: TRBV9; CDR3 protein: CASSVGLAGLGASYEQYF
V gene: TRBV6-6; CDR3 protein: CASSYWDRNQETQYF
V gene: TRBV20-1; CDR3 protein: CSARARPSYRDRAYANYGYTF
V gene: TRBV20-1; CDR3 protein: CSASFPAEQFF
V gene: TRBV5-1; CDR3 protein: CASSLLIGTGIQETQYF
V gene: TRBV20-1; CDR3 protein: CSASELAGAEDTQYF
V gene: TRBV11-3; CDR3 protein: CASRKMMNTGELFF
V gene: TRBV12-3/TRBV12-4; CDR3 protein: CASSIRGGSPLHF
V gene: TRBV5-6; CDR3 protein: CASSMRLQNTEAFF
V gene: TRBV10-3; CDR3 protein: CAISESRGMSYEQYF
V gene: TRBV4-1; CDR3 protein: CASSPSGQGLSPLHF
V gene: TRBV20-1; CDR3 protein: CSAQERSNYGYTF
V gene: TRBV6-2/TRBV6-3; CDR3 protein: CASSYGGGGLAEAFF
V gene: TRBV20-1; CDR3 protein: CSAVSGGASDTQYF
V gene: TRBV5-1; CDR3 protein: CASSLGTGRVPYEQYF
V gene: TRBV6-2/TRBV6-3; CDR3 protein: CASSPPDRASQPQHF
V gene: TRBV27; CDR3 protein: CASSISGGEFHEQFF
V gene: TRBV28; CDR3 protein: CASSSYRGQRGIQYF
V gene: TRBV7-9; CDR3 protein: CASSSRVTEQFF
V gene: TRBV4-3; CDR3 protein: CASSQPGTGGNYGYTF
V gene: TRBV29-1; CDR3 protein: CSVERATSYEQYF
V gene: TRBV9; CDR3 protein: CASSVGGVSGGHIQYF
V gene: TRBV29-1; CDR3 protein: CSGSKAQEAQYF
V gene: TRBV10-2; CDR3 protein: CASRANRGRLYGYTF
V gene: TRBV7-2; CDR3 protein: CASSPLGLTNTEAFF
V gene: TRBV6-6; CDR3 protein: CASSYWSPGSYEQYF
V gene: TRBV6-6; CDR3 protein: CASSYTGRNQETQYF
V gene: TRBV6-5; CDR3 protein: CASSYTGTGTGGEQFF
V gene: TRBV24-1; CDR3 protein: CATSDLSRGQFF
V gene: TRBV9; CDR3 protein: CASSPRLRNTDTQYF
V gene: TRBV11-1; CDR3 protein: CASSLGSGQGYEQYF
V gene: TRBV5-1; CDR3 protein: CASSIPGADDYSSYNEQYF
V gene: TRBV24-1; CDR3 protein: CATTDSSGANVLTF
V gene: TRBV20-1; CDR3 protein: CSATSLLRDIRTDTQYF